Below are 15 T cell receptor beta chains sequenced from a single sample in a study of Ad26.COV2.S vaccination and SARS-CoV-2 variants. The treatment was: roughly 19 received Ad26.COV2.S at low or high dose, single or two shots; about 5 received placebo; per-sample allocation not given. Specimens were obtained on day 63 following the first vaccine or placebo injection. TCRdb's table, derived via immunoSEQ multiplex PCR, lists solely in-frame clones and lacks some. Among some 350,000 clones, approximately 81% were seen once, and the ten largest hold less than 4%. The sample in question was peripheral blood, obtained in a trial of Ad26.COV2.S vaccine versus placebo. The source is a person between 18 and 59 years old who received the Ad26.COV2.S COVID-19 vaccine or a placebo.

The chain recombines TRBV2 with TRBJ2-1; perhaps D is TRBD1 or TRBD2 (5 bases each). Trimming left V 4 bases short and J 3 bases short, with 13 bases between. This CDR3 comprises 15 residues. Germline V gene lookup returns CDR1 SNHLY and CDR2 FYNNEI. CDR3 DNA sequence: TGTGCCAGCAGTGGAGGGCAGGGAAGCTACAATGAGCAGTTCTTC. Its protein is CASSGGQGSYNEQFF.

The V gene is TRBV6-2 or TRBV6-3, the J gene TRBJ2-1; D is ambiguous. Germline V gives CDR1 MNHEY, CDR2 SVGEGT. The CDR3 spans 13 residues. Trimming shortened V by 6 bases and J by 7 bases, and 13 bases separated the two germline ends. The CDR3 DNA reads as TGTGCCAGCAGCCCCCACCCCGGGAATGAGCAGTTCTTC. Translating gives CASSPHPGNEQFF.

The CDR3 is CASSLRNNEQFF. The DNA of the CDR3 is TGCGCCAGCAGCTTGCGGAACAATGAGCAGTTCTTC. The chain has TRBV5-1 and TRBJ2-1; D unclear. V was pared by 1 base and J by 5 bases, with 4 bases between. The CDR3 extends over 12 amino acids. Germline loops: CDR1 SGHRS, CDR2 YFSETQ.

The chain uses TRBV7-2 and TRBJ2-7, with 11 nucleotides matching TRBD1. The CDR3 loop spans 14 amino acids. Per germline, CDR1 SGHTA and CDR2 FQGNSA. V trimming: 5 bases; J trimming: 3 bases; junction bases outside the gene matches: 3. This CDR3 reads CASSTGTGGYEQYF. The CDR3 DNA sequence: TGTGCCAGCAGCACTGGGACAGGGGGCTACGAGCAGTACTTC.

The chain joins TRBV2 to TRBJ1-2; 8 nucleotides agree with TRBD1. V dropped 9 bases and J dropped 2; count of bases not matched to a gene: 11. Germline CDR1 and CDR2: SNHLY and FYNNEI. The CDR3 extends over 15 amino acids. CDR3 DNA sequence: TGTGCCAGTCGAGCCGGGACAGGCCCAAACTATGGCTACACCTTC. This sequence encodes CASRAGTGPNYGYTF.

This clone was seen just once. CDR3 residues: CASSEGRMGEQFF. The CDR3, as DNA: TGTGCCAGCAGTGAAGGCAGGATGGGTGAGCAGTTCTTC. The chain recombines TRBV2 with TRBJ2-1; D is undetermined. Trimming removed 1 base from V and 9 bases from J, with 10 bases in between. CDR3 size: 13 residues. Germline V gene sequence: CDR1 SNHLY, CDR2 FYNNEI.

The J gene is TRBJ1-3, the V gene TRBV7-9; D is possibly TRBD1 (5 bases). The length of the CDR3 is 15 residues. Trimming removed 4 bases from V and 4 bases from J, with 14 bases in between. Per germline, CDR1 SEHNR and CDR2 FQNEAQ (reference sequence). The CDR3 protein is CASSYQGVGGNTIYF. The CDR3 bases are TGTGCCAGCAGCTACCAGGGAGTGGGAGGAAACACCATATATTTT.

There are a few counts of this clone. The same CDR3 arises from other DNA sequences in this sample as well. The rearrangement uses TRBV11-2 and TRBJ1-3; possibly TRBD1 for D (6 bases). Germline loops: CDR1 SGHAT, CDR2 FQNNGV. Trimming took off 5 bases at V and 0 bases at J, with 14 bases between the two ends. The CDR3 length is 16 residues. The CDR3 nucleotides read TGTGCCAGCAGCCGTATACAGGGAAGCTCTGGAAACACCATATATTTT. Translating it yields CASSRIQGSSGNTIYF.

The chain joins TRBV7-9 to TRBJ2-3, with 9 bases aligning to TRBD2. Trimming at V came to 3 bases and at J to 6 bases, leaving 7 bases not matched to a gene. The CDR3 is 15 amino acids. Germline lookup yields CDR1 SEHNR and CDR2 FQNEAQ (reference sequence). Written as DNA, the CDR3 is TGTGCCAGCAGCTTCGATAGCGGGGGATTTGATACGCAGTATTTT. Protein product: CASSFDSGGFDTQYF.

This rearrangement joins TRBV6-2 or TRBV6-3 to TRBJ2-7, with a tentative D call TRBD1 (7 bases). Germline V gene sequence: CDR1 MNHEY, CDR2 SVGEGT. There are 16 residues in the CDR3. Trimming removed 4 bases at V and 7 bases at J, with 23 bases between. For the CDR3, the DNA is TGTGCCAGCAGTTCGGGACAGAGGGGGGAACCGAGGGAGCAGTACTTC. Protein sequence: CASSSGQRGEPREQYF.

The table lists this clone with a few counts. The chain recombines TRBV10-1 with TRBJ1-1; the D is unclear. Trimming left V 4 bases short and J 2 bases short, with 8 bases between. The CDR3 loop spans 13 amino acids. Germline V gene lookup returns CDR1 WNHNN and CDR2 SYGVQD (reference sequence). The CDR3: CASSGTPNTEAFF. The CDR3 DNA follows: TGCGCCAGCAGTGGGACCCCAAACACTGAAGCTTTCTTT.

This clone was found once. The rearrangement links TRBV5-1 to TRBJ2-7, with D perhaps matching TRBD1 or TRBD2 (5 bases each). CDR1 is SGHRS, CDR2 YFSETQ, per germline. This CDR3 has 16 residues. Trimming took 2 bases from V and 1 from J, leaving 16 bases between them. The chain's CDR3 is CASSFLTGTSSYEQYF. CDR3 sequence (DNA): TGCGCCAGCAGCTTCCTTACCGGGACCTCGTCCTACGAGCAGTACTTC.

CDR3 protein: CASSLLGQTLAEQYF. In nucleotides, the CDR3 is TGTGCCAGCAGCTTATTGGGACAGACCCTCGCCGAGCAGTACTTC. The chain recombines TRBV7-2 with TRBJ2-7; TRBD1 matches 7 bases. V lost 2 bases and J lost 6; bases outside the gene matches: 10. Germline lookup yields CDR1 SGHTA and CDR2 FQGNSA. CDR3 length equals 15 residues.

The chain joins TRBV27 to TRBJ1-2, with D possibly being TRBD1 (5 bases). The CDR3 has 20 residues. Trimming took 3 bases from V and 1 from J, leaving 27 bases between them. CDR1 and CDR2 from the germline V gene are MNHEY and SMNVEV (reference sequence). Written as DNA, the CDR3 is TGTGCCAGCAGTTTCATCCAACGACAGTCCTCTCCGGATTATAACTATGGCTACACCTTC. Translated: CASSFIQRQSSPDYNYGYTF.

The V call is TRBV30, the J call TRBJ1-1; D call uncertain. Germline V gene lookup returns CDR1 GTSNPN and CDR2 SVGIG (reference sequence). The V gene lost 3 bases and the J gene lost 1 base, with 12 bases spanning the gap. The CDR3 spans 14 residues. In DNA, the CDR3 is TGTGCCTGGAGGACGGGGTTTGAGAACACTGAAGCTTTCTTT. This encodes CAWRTGFENTEAFF.